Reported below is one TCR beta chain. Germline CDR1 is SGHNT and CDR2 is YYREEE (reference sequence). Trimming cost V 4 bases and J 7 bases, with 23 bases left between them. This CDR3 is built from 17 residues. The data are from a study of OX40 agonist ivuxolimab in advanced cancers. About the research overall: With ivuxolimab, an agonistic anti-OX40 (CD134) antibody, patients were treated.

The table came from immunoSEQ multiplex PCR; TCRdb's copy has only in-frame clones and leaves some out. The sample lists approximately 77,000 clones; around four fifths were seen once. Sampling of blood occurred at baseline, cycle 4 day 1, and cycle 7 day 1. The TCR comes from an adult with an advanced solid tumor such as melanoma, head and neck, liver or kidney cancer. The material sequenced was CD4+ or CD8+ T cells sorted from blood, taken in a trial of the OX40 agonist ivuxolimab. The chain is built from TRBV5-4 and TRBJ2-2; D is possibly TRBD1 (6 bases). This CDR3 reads CASSPGGSGAFGGELFF. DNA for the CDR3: TGTGCCAGCAGCCCCGGTGGCTCAGGGGCCTTTGGCGGGGAGCTGTTTTTT.